The rows below give T cell receptor beta chains drawn from one sample of a study of T cell responses to AZD1222 COVID-19 vaccine. The repertoire was sequenced with immunoSEQ multiplex PCR; TCRdb's copy has only in-frame clones and lacks some. The sample consists of about 130,000 clones, 85% of them appearing once. The source was peripheral blood, collected 28 days after the second AZD1222 dose. The receptors shown here come from an adult who received the AZD1222 COVID-19 vaccine. Both conserved end residues are part of each CDR3. The order of the fields is J gene, V gene, CDR3 protein.

TRBJ2-1 | TRBV7-2 | CASSRGQGHNEQFF
TRBJ2-6 | TRBV19 | CASTLLGTGDIGANVLTF
TRBJ1-5 | TRBV30 | CAWTFRDRDNQPQHF
TRBJ2-5 | TRBV5-4 | CASSSGGTSLKETQYF
TRBJ1-2 | TRBV7-2 | CASSLGTINYGYTF
TRBJ1-2 | TRBV12-3/TRBV12-4 | CASTLLPDYGYTF
TRBJ1-2 | TRBV2 | CAGALGWDSYTF
TRBJ1-1 | TRBV3-1/TRBV3-2 | CASSQATEAFF
TRBJ2-2 | TRBV29-1 | CSVILQDRRNTGELFF
TRBJ2-5 | TRBV3-1/TRBV3-2 | CASSQRAQETQYF
TRBJ2-7 | TRBV7-9 | CASSSGRGTYEQYF
TRBJ2-1 | TRBV5-1 | CASSLNWENEQFF
TRBJ2-5 | TRBV18 | CASSPLRSGGETQYF
TRBJ2-7 | TRBV4-2 | CASSQDKFGTRVYEQYF
TRBJ2-3 | TRBV3-1/TRBV3-2 | CASSPGQGGSTDTQYF
TRBJ1-3 | TRBV7-8 | CASSSRGVGNTIYF
TRBJ1-1 | TRBV30 | CAFVTGANTEAFF
TRBJ1-6 | TRBV4-1 | CASSQGRGSGSPLHF
TRBJ1-1 | TRBV3-1/TRBV3-2 | CASSQFWTGNTEAFF
TRBJ1-1 | TRBV12-3/TRBV12-4 | CASRLDKGVGAFF
TRBJ2-7 | TRBV25-1 | CASSVSGTTQGEQYF
TRBJ2-5 | TRBV27 | CASRGTGVETQYF
TRBJ1-2 | TRBV6-5 | CASMREGWDGYTF
TRBJ1-4 | TRBV5-1 | CASSLVPNEKLFF
TRBJ1-5 | TRBV4-2 | CASSQDPGWTGFRYSNQPQHF
TRBJ2-2 | TRBV5-1 | CASSPRDTTGELFF
TRBJ1-2 | TRBV7-2 | CASSPGQGRDTNYGYTF
TRBJ2-2 | TRBV9 | CASSVTPGLATGELFF
TRBJ2-2 | TRBV5-4 | CASSPGRQGFDTGELFF
TRBJ2-5 | TRBV24-1 | CATSDLGYQETQYF
TRBJ2-5 | TRBV5-6 | CASSFGTEQETQYF
TRBJ1-1 | TRBV15 | CATSGGTGRSEAFF